The sequence of this TCR beta chain was determined in a study of blood T cell repertoires in COVID-19. Sequencing was performed with immunoSEQ multiplex PCR; in TCRdb, only in-frame clones are kept and a portion is missing. The profile covers roughly 49,000 clones, with approximately 93% appearing a single time and around 1% taken by the ten largest. The CDR3 loop spans 15 amino acids. V lost 3 bases to trimming and J lost 2 bases; unmatched junction nucleotides: 5. Per germline, CDR1 MGHDK and CDR2 SYGVNS. The sample holds a few counts of this clone. The source of this sequence is a man aged 55 to 70 with COVID-19, enrolled during active disease. Sequenced sample: peripheral blood. This chain uses TRBV25-1 with TRBJ2-7; 9 bases are shared with TRBD2. In DNA, the CDR3 is TGTGCCAGCAGTGAGGGGACTAGCTTTACCTACGAGCAGTACTTC. It yields the protein CASSEGTSFTYEQYF.